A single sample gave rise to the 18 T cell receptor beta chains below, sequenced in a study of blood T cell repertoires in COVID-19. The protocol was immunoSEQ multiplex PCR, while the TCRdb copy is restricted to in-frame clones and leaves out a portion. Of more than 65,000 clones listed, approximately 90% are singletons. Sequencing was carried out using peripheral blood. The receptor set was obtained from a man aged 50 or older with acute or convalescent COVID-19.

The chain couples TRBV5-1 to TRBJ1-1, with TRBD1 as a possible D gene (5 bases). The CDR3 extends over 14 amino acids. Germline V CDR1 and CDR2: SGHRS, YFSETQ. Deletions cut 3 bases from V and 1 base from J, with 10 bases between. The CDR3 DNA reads TGCGCCAGCAGCTCGGGACTAACGAACACTGAAGCTTTCTTT. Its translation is CASSSGLTNTEAFF.

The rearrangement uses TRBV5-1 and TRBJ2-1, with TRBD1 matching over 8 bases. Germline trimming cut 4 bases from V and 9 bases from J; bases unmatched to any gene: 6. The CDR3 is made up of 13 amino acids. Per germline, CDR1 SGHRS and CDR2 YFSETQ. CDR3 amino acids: CASSTQGAGEQFF. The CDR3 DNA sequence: TGCGCCAGCAGCACTCAGGGGGCGGGTGAGCAGTTCTTC.

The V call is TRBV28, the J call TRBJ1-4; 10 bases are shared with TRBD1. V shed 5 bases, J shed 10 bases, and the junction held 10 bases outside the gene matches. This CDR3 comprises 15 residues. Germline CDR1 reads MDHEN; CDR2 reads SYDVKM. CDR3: CASSLPGTGEGKLFF. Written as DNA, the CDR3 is TGTGCCAGCAGTCTCCCCGGGACAGGGGAGGGAAAACTGTTTTTT.

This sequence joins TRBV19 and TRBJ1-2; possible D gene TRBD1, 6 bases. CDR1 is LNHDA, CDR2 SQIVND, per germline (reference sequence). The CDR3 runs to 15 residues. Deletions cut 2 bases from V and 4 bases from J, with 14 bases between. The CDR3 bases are TGTGCCAGTAGTATATTGGCAGGGGTTCGCTATGGCTACACCTTC. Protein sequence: CASSILAGVRYGYTF.

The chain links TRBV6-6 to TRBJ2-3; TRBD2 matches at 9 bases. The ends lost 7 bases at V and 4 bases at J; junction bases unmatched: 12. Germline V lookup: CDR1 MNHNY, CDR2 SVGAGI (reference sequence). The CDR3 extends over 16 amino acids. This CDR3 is CASIDTRGGHPDTQYF. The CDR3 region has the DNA TGTGCCAGCATTGACACGCGGGGGGGCCATCCAGATACGCAGTATTTT.

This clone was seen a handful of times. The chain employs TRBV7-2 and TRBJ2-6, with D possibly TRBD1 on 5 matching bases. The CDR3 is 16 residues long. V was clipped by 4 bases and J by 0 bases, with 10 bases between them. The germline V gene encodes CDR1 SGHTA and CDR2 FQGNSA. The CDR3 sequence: CASSSDTISGANVLTF. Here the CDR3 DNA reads TGTGCCAGCAGCTCGGACACGATCTCTGGGGCCAACGTCCTGACTTTC.

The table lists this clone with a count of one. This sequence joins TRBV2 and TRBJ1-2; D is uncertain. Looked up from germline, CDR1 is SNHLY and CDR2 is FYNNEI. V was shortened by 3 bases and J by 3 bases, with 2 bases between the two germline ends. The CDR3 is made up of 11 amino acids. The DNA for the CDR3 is TGTGCCAGCAGTGACGACTATGGCTACACCTTC. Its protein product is CASSDDYGYTF.

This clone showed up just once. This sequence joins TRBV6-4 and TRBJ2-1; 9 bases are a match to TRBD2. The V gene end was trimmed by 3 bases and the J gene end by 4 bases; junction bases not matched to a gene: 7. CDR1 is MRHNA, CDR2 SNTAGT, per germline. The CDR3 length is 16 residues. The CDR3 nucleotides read TGTGCCAGCAGTGATATCGCAGCGGGGGGTTACAATGAGCAGTTCTTC. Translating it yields CASSDIAAGGYNEQFF.

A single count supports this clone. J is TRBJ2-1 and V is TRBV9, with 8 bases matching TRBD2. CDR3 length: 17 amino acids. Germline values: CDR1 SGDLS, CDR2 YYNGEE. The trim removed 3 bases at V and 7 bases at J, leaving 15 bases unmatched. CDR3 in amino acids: CASSEFLSGAGGNEQFF. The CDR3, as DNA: TGTGCCAGCAGCGAATTCCTTAGCGGGGCGGGGGGAAATGAGCAGTTCTTC.

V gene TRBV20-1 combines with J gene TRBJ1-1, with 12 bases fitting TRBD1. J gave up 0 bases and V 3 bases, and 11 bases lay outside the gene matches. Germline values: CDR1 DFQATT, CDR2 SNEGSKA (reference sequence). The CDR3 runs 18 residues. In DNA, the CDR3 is TGCAGTGCTAGTGGGACAGGGGGCAAAGTGGGGTTGAACACTGAAGCTTTCTTT. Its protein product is CSASGTGGKVGLNTEAFF.

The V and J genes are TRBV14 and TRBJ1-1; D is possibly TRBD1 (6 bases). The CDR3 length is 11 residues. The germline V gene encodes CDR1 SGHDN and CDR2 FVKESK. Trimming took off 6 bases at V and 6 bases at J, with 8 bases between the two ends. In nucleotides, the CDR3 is TGTGCCAGCAGTGGGGGCCCTGAAGCTTTCTTT. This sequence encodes CASSGGPEAFF.

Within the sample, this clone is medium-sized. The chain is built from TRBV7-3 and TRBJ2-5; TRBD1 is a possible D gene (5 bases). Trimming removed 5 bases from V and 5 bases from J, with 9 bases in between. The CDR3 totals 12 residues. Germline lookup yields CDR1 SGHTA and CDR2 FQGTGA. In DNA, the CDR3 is TGTGCCAGCAGCAAGGACATGGAGACCCAGTACTTC. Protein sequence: CASSKDMETQYF.

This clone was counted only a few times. CDR3 sequence: CASSYTAGGTEAFF. CDR3 DNA: TGTGCCAGCAGTTACACCGCAGGGGGCACTGAAGCTTTCTTT. The genes are TRBV6-5 and TRBJ1-1; 7 positions match TRBD1. Germline trimming cut 2 bases from V and 4 bases from J; bases unmatched to any gene: 4. The CDR3 sequence is 14 residues long. Germline V lookup: CDR1 MNHEY, CDR2 SVGAGI.

CDR3 sequence reads: CAISGQLANYGYTF. The CDR3 DNA reads as TGTGCCATCAGCGGACAGCTAGCTAACTATGGCTACACCTTC. This chain joins TRBV10-3 and TRBJ1-2, with a tentative D call TRBD1 (6 bases). The CDR3 spans 14 residues. CDR1 and CDR2 from the germline V gene are ENHRY and SYGVKD. V dropped 6 bases and J dropped 0 bases, with 11 bases sitting between them.

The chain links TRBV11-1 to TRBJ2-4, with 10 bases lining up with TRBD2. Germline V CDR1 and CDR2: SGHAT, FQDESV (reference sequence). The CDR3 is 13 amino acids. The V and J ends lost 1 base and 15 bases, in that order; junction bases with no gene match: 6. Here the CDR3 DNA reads TGTGCCAGCAGCTTAGTAGCGGGGGGATTTACGTACTTC. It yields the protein CASSLVAGGFTYF.

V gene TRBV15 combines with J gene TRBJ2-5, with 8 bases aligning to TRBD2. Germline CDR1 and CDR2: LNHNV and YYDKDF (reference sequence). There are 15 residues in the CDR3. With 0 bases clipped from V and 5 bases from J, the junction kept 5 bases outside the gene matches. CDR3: CATSRDVGGRETQYF. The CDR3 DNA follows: TGTGCCACCAGCAGAGATGTGGGCGGGAGGGAGACCCAGTACTTC.

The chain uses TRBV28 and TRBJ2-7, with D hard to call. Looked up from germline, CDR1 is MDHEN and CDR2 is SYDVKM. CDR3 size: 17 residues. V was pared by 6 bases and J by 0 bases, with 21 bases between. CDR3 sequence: CASSPTPASRLSYEQYF. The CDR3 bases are TGTGCCAGCAGCCCCACCCCGGCCAGTAGACTCTCCTACGAGCAGTACTTC.

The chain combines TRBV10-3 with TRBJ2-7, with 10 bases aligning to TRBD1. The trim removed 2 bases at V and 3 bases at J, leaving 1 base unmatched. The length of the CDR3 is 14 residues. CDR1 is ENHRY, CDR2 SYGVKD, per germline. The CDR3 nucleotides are TGTGCCATCAGTGAGGGGACAGGGGTCTACGAGCAGTACTTC. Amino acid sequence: CAISEGTGVYEQYF.